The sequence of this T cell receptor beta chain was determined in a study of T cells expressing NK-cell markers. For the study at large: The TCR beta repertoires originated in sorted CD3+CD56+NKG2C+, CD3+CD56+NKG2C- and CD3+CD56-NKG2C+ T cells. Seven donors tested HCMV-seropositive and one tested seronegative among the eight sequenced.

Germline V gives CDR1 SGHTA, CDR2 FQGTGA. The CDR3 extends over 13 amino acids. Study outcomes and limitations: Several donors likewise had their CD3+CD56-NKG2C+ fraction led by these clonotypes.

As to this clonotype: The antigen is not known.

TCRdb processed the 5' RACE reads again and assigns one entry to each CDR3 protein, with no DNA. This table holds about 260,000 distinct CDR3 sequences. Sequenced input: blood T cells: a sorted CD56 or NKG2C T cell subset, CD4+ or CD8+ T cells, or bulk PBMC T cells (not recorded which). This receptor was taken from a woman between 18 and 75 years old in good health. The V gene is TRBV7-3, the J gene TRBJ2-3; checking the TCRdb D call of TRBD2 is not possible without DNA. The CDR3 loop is CASSLRLGDTQYF.